A single sample gave rise to the 29 T cell receptor beta chains below, sequenced in a study of T cells in Graves' hyperthyroidism and ophthalmopathy. TCR beta CDR3 regions were amplified from RNA. A set of HTBI primers served as the primers for a first-round RT-PCR of the TCR CDR3. TCRdb processed the multiplex PCR reads anew with MiXCR; each CDR3 protein has one entry. The table lists 400,000 to 500,000 distinct CDR3 sequences, around 15% of them singletons. The specimen sequenced was blood. These receptor sequences come from a woman aged 18-29 years with Graves' hyperthyroidism.

This clonotype appeared a few times. The chain couples TRBV5-6 to TRBJ2-7; tentatively, D is TRBD1 (6 bases). V lost 0 bases and J 3 bases, leaving 7 bases between the germline ends. The CDR3 totals 13 residues. In germline, CDR1 is SGHDT, CDR2 YYEEEE. CDR3: CASSLGQDYEQYF. As DNA, the CDR3 is TGTGCCAGCAGCTTGGGACAGGACTACGAGCAGTACTTC. Full variable domain (rest looked up from reference TRBV5-6 and TRBJ2-7): DAGVTQSPTHLIKTRGQQVTLRCSPKSGHDTVSWYQQALGQGPQFIFQYYEEEERQRGNFPDRFSGHQFPNYSSELNVNALLLGDSALYLCASSLGQDYEQYFGPGTRLTVT.

The rearrangement joins TRBV3-1 to TRBJ2-1; D is ambiguous. Per germline, CDR1 LGHDT and CDR2 YNNKEL (reference sequence). This CDR3 is 15 amino acids long. V lost 5 bases and J lost 6, with 17 bases in between. CDR3 bases: TGTGCCAGCAGCTACCGGGCCTCCCGGCGCAATGAGCAGTTCTTC. This gives the protein CASSYRASRRNEQFF.

This clonotype appeared a few times. The chain combines TRBV20-1 with TRBJ2-7; tentatively, D is TRBD2 (5 bases). The germline gives CDR1 DFQATT, CDR2 SNEGSKA (reference sequence). This CDR3 region has 13 residues. With 6 bases removed from V and 0 bases from J, the gap between germline ends came to 12 bases. The CDR3 loop reads CSAPRTHSYEQYF. The CDR3 DNA reads as TGCAGTGCCCCGCGGACTCACTCCTACGAGCAGTACTTC.

The sample holds many counts of this clonotype. The V call is TRBV20-1, the J call TRBJ2-5; 10 nucleotides line up with TRBD1. The CDR3 is 13 amino acids. J gave up 3 bases and V 5 bases, and 3 bases lay outside the gene matches. CDR1 is DFQATT, CDR2 SNEGSKA, per germline (reference sequence). Here the CDR3 DNA reads TGCAGTGCTCATGGGACAGGGGAAGAGACCCAGTACTTC. Its protein is CSAHGTGEETQYF.

This clonotype was recorded many times. The genes are TRBV3-1 and TRBJ1-1; D is undetermined. The CDR3 runs to 12 residues. Trimming took 7 bases from V and 1 from J, leaving 7 bases between them. The V gene's germline CDR1 is LGHDT and CDR2 YNNKEL (reference sequence). CDR3 sequence (DNA): TGTGCCAGCAACGTGGGGAACACTGAAGCTTTCTTT. It encodes CASNVGNTEAFF.

There are many counts of this clonotype. The chain combines TRBV7-3 with TRBJ2-5; D not certain. V was trimmed by 0 bases and J by 2 bases, leaving 10 bases between them. CDR3 length: 15 residues. Germline-derived CDR1 and CDR2 are SGHTA and FQGTGA. The CDR3 coding sequence is TGTGCCAGCAGCTTAACATTGGAACCGCAAGAGACCCAGTACTTC. This encodes CASSLTLEPQETQYF.

This clonotype was picked up many times. V and J are TRBV12-3 or TRBV12-4 and TRBJ1-1, with 7 bases that match TRBD1. The CDR3 sequence is 13 residues long. The V segment lost 10 bases and the J segment 4 bases; nucleotides outside the gene matches: 9. Here the CDR3 reads CAIKTGTFTEAFF. Written as DNA, the CDR3 is TGTGCCATCAAGACAGGGACGTTCACTGAAGCTTTCTTT.

The table lists this clonotype with many counts. The chain joins TRBV20-1 to TRBJ2-7; 8 bases map to TRBD1. The CDR3 has 13 residues. Losses at the gene ends were 3 bases for V and 7 bases for J; bases not matched to a gene: 8. The germline gives CDR1 DFQATT, CDR2 SNEGSKA (reference sequence). The CDR3 bases are TGCAGTGCTAGTGAACAGGGGGGAAGTGAGCAGTACTTC. Translation gives CSASEQGGSEQYF.

This clonotype was counted ten times or more. The chain couples TRBV12-3 or TRBV12-4 to TRBJ2-1; a weak D match, TRBD1 (5 bases). The CDR3 consists of 13 residues. With 3 bases removed from V and 4 bases from J, the gap between germline ends came to 7 bases. This CDR3 is CASSFSGYNEQFF. Written as DNA, the CDR3 is TGTGCCAGCAGTTTTTCAGGGTACAATGAGCAGTTCTTC.

This clonotype was picked up many times. This sequence joins TRBV14 and TRBJ1-2, with unresolved D. The CDR3 has 15 residues. Germline-derived CDR1 and CDR2 are SGHDN and FVKESK. The ends were cut back, 1 base at V and 7 bases at J, with 16 bases in the middle. The DNA for the CDR3 is TGTGCCAGCAGCCAAGTTAACGGAAGGCCATCTGGCTACACCTTC. Residues: CASSQVNGRPSGYTF.

The table lists this clonotype with many counts. The rearrangement joins TRBV28 to TRBJ2-1; 12 nucleotides agree with TRBD2. J gave up 12 bases and V 8 bases, and 11 bases lay outside the gene matches. In germline, CDR1 is MDHEN, CDR2 SYDVKM. The CDR3 spans 14 residues. The CDR3 loop reads CASQPGLAGGGQFF. CDR3 in DNA: TGTGCCAGCCAACCGGGACTAGCGGGTGGGGGGCAGTTCTTC.

This clonotype came up a few times. Here the CDR3 DNA reads TGTGCCAGCTGCGAATTTCCCACTGAAGCTTTCTTT. Its protein product is CASCEFPTEAFF. The rearrangement joins TRBV6-1 to TRBJ1-1; D is ambiguous. Germline CDR1 and CDR2: MNHNS and SASEGT. V lost 8 bases to trimming and J lost 4 bases, with 11 bases between them. This CDR3 comprises 12 residues.

This clonotype has ten or more counts. V usage is TRBV9 and J usage is TRBJ2-1; D remains unclear. The CDR3 sequence is 14 residues long. The germline V and J ends were trimmed by 2 bases and 2 bases, with 8 bases remaining between them. Germline loops: CDR1 SGDLS, CDR2 YYNGEE. This CDR3 is CASSVDMPYNEQFF. The CDR3 nucleotides read TGTGCCAGCAGCGTCGATATGCCCTACAATGAGCAGTTCTTC.

Of note for this clonotype: One junction end disagrees with the germline gene, perhaps due to a read error. The chain has TRBV19 and TRBJ2-1; maybe TRBD2 (5 bases). From germline, CDR1 is LNHDA and CDR2 SQIVND (reference sequence). This CDR3 spans 15 amino acids. The CDR3 sequence: CASSIEGVTYNEQSF. The DNA for the CDR3 is TGTGCCAGTAGTATTGAGGGAGTTACCTACAATGAGCAGTCCTTC.

The chain employs TRBV5-1 and TRBJ2-7, with 8 nucleotides matching TRBD2. With 0 bases clipped from V and 7 bases from J, the junction kept 15 bases outside the gene matches. Germline CDR1 SGHRS, CDR2 YFSETQ. CDR3 length: 17 residues. CDR3 sequence (DNA): TGCGCCAGCAGCTTGGGCCCCCCGGAACTAGCGGTCTGGGAGCAGTACTTC. Protein: CASSLGPPELAVWEQYF.

This clonotype was recorded a few times. The genes are TRBV18 and TRBJ2-7, with TRBD1 matching over 12 bases. CDR1 is KGHSH and CDR2 is LQKENI in the germline V gene. V trimming: 3 bases; J trimming: 5 bases; junction bases outside the gene matches: 2. The CDR3 is 14 amino acids. CDR3 DNA sequence: TGTGCCAGCTCACCCCGGGACAGGGGGCACGAGCAGTACTTC. This sequence encodes CASSPRDRGHEQYF.

This clonotype was detected a few times. A clone one base away is much larger, so this may be a read error. V and J are TRBV4-1 and TRBJ1-2; 9 bases align to TRBD1. From germline, CDR1 is MGHRA and CDR2 YSYEKL. The CDR3 has 15 amino acids. This CDR3 reads CANSQVTGGSYGYTF. CDR3 DNA: TGCGCCAACAGCCAAGTGACAGGGGGATCTTATGGCTACACCTTC.

This clonotype came up many times. For the CDR3, the DNA is TGTGCCAGCAGTTACTCTAGGGTCTCTGGCACTGAAGCTTTCTTT. Its protein product is CASSYSRVSGTEAFF. This rearrangement joins TRBV6-5 to TRBJ1-1; D not certain. The CDR3 runs 15 residues. V lost 0 bases, J lost 4 bases, and 12 bases lay in between. Germline-derived CDR1 and CDR2 are MNHEY and SVGAGI.

This clonotype turned up a few times. The chain uses TRBV7-9 and TRBJ2-1; 9 bases agree with TRBD1. With V trimmed by 0 bases and J by 5 bases, 5 bases remained unmatched. Germline loops: CDR1 SEHNR, CDR2 FQNEAQ (reference sequence). The CDR3 runs to 16 residues. The CDR3 reads CASSLARTGVDNEQFF. DNA of the CDR3: TGTGCCAGCAGCTTAGCTAGGACAGGGGTCGACAATGAGCAGTTCTTC.

The chain's CDR3 is CASSEGRHRETQYF. As DNA, the CDR3 is TGTGCCAGCAGTGAGGGACGCCACAGAGAGACCCAGTACTTC. The rearrangement links TRBV2 to TRBJ2-5; D may correspond to TRBD1 or TRBD2 (5 bases each). The ends were cut back, 3 bases at V and 4 bases at J, with 12 bases in the middle. The germline V gene encodes CDR1 SNHLY and CDR2 FYNNEI. CDR3 length equals 14 residues.

This clonotype was counted many times. The chain couples TRBV20-1 to TRBJ2-5; 10 nucleotides align to TRBD2. The CDR3 extends over 18 amino acids. The germline CDR1 and CDR2 sequences are DFQATT and SNEGSKA (reference sequence). J gave up 3 bases and V 5 bases, and 18 bases lay outside the gene matches. The CDR3 DNA follows: TGCAGTGCTTACAACGATCAGGGAGAACTAGCGGGAAAAGAGACCCAGTACTTC. It specifies CSAYNDQGELAGKETQYF.

The chain joins TRBV16 to TRBJ1-1; tentatively, D is TRBD1 (6 bases). This CDR3 has 14 amino acids. Trimming took 0 bases from V and 4 from J, leaving 9 bases between them. In germline, CDR1 is KGHSY, CDR2 FQNENV. In nucleotides, the CDR3 is TGTGCCAGCAGCCAATCGCTCAGGGGCACTGAAGCTTTCTTT. Protein sequence: CASSQSLRGTEAFF.

This clonotype was observed a few times. This chain joins TRBV27 and TRBJ1-5; D is uncertain. The CDR3 runs 13 residues. The V end was cut by 3 bases, the J end by 3 bases, with 6 bases between. Germline V gene sequence: CDR1 MNHEY, CDR2 SMNVEV (reference sequence). In DNA form, the CDR3 reads TGTGCCAGCAGTTTTGTCGCCAATCAGCCCCAGCATTTT. Its protein is CASSFVANQPQHF.

The J gene is TRBJ1-2, the V gene TRBV18, with TRBD1 as a possible D gene (6 bases). This CDR3 is 14 amino acids long. The germline CDR1 and CDR2 sequences are KGHSH and LQKENI. Deletions cut 1 base from V and 2 bases from J, with 8 bases between. Here the CDR3 DNA reads TGTGCCAGCTCACCACAAACAGGGAACTATGGCTACACCTTC. Protein sequence: CASSPQTGNYGYTF.

The rearrangement joins TRBV6-2 or TRBV6-3 to TRBJ2-3; 14 nucleotides align to TRBD2. The CDR3 spans 16 residues. The V and J ends lost 4 bases and 4 bases, in that order; junction bases with no gene match: 4. Germline loops: CDR1 MNHEY, CDR2 SVGEGT. CDR3 loop: CASSSGTSGRSDTQYF. The CDR3 region has the DNA TGTGCCAGCAGTTCCGGGACTAGCGGGAGATCAGATACGCAGTATTTT.

This chain joins TRBV6-5 and TRBJ2-3; no firm D call. Germline values: CDR1 MNHEY, CDR2 SVGAGI. Between the trimmed V and J ends, which lost 2 bases and 0 bases, there was a span of 6 bases. CDR3 length: 14 residues. CDR3 sequence reads: CASSYLGSTDTQYF. The CDR3 DNA sequence: TGTGCCAGCAGTTACCTGGGCAGCACAGATACGCAGTATTTT.

At least ten counts were recorded for this clonotype. The chain joins TRBV20-1 to TRBJ2-7; D perhaps matches TRBD2 (6 bases). Germline V CDR1 and CDR2: DFQATT, SNEGSKA (reference sequence). This CDR3 region has 16 residues. The ends were cut back, 2 bases at V and 1 base at J, with 18 bases in the middle. The CDR3 loop is CSARSAERAISYEQYF. In DNA form, the CDR3 reads TGCAGTGCTAGATCGGCTGAGCGGGCCATATCCTACGAGCAGTACTTC.

A word on this clonotype: This may come from a read error, since a much larger clone is one base off. The chain has TRBV7-2 and TRBJ1-5; D is uncertain. Germline V CDR1 and CDR2: SGHTA, FQGNSA. V lost 1 base, J lost 6 bases, and 10 bases lay in between. CDR3 length equals 14 residues. This chain's CDR3 is CASSLGGISQPQHF. In nucleotides, the CDR3 is TGTGCCAGCAGCTTAGGAGGGATCAGTCAGCCCCAGCATTTT. Combining the CDR3 with reference TRBV7-2 and TRBJ1-5 gives the whole variable domain GAGVSQSPSNKVTEKGKDVELRCDPISGHTALYWYRQSLGQGLEFLIYFQGNSAPDKSGLPSDRFSAERTGGSVSTLTIQRTQQEDSAVYLCASSLGGISQPQHFGDGTRLSIL.

This clonotype was detected many times. The chain has TRBV7-2 and TRBJ1-1, with a weak D call TRBD1 (5 bases). With 1 base removed from V and 4 bases from J, the gap between germline ends came to 10 bases. The CDR3 extends over 14 amino acids. Germline assignment: CDR1 SGHTA and CDR2 FQGNSA. The CDR3 protein is CASSLVGAGTEAFF. The CDR3 DNA sequence: TGTGCCAGCAGCTTAGTTGGGGCTGGCACTGAAGCTTTCTTT.